The 4 T cell receptor beta chains given below trace back to one sample, sequenced in a study of tumor and adjacent non-tumor tissue in lung cancer. RNA was extracted from bulk tissue without any cell sorting. The normal lung tissue was taken more than 3 cm from the tumor edge. Three rounds of nested PCR, following a modified ARM-PCR protocol, produced the TCRbeta library. TCRdb re-called the multiplex PCR reads with MiXCR, one entry per CDR3 protein. The table records under 85,000 distinct CDR3 sequences, 76% of them present only once. Sequenced: distant non-tumor lung tissue. The receptors were sampled from a man aged 70-80 years with non-small cell lung cancer.

About this clonotype itself: Mismatch with germline at one junction end may stem from a read error. The rearrangement links TRBV4-3 to TRBJ1-2; unclear D gene. This CDR3 has 14 residues. Germline V gene sequence: CDR1 LGHNA, CDR2 YSLEER. The CDR3 DNA reads TGCGCCAGTAGCCAAGATGTGGGCGGAGAAGGCTTCACCTTC. Encoded protein: CASSQDVGGEGFTF.

Notes on this clonotype: An end of the junction differs from the germline gene, which may be a read error. CDR3 in DNA: TGTGCCAGCAGCAGAATTAACGCCGGGGAGCTATTTTTT. Translated, it gives CASSRINAGELFF. The chain carries TRBV6-2 or TRBV6-3 and TRBJ2-2; D is perhaps TRBD2 (5 bases). The CDR3 is 13 amino acids. The germline CDR1 and CDR2 sequences are MNHEY and SVGEGT.

As for this clonotype: This could be a read error, since a much larger clone is one nucleotide away. V is TRBV12-3 or TRBV12-4 and J is TRBJ2-7; 9 bases are shared with TRBD2. This CDR3 is 15 amino acids long. V lost 8 bases, J lost 2 bases, and 10 bases stayed unmatched. CDR3 sequence reads: CASGHSGGRAYEQYF. CDR3 DNA sequence: TGTGCCAGCGGCCACTCAGGCGGGAGGGCCTACGAGCAGTACTTC.

The chain couples TRBV12-3 or TRBV12-4 to TRBJ2-2; D possibly matches TRBD1 or TRBD2 (6 bases each). V lost 5 bases, J lost 9 bases, and 22 bases lay in between. CDR3 length equals 16 residues. The CDR3: CASSLYNGGYTRELFF. The CDR3 coding sequence is TGTGCCAGCAGTCTATACAACGGGGGCTATACCCGGGAGCTGTTTTTT.